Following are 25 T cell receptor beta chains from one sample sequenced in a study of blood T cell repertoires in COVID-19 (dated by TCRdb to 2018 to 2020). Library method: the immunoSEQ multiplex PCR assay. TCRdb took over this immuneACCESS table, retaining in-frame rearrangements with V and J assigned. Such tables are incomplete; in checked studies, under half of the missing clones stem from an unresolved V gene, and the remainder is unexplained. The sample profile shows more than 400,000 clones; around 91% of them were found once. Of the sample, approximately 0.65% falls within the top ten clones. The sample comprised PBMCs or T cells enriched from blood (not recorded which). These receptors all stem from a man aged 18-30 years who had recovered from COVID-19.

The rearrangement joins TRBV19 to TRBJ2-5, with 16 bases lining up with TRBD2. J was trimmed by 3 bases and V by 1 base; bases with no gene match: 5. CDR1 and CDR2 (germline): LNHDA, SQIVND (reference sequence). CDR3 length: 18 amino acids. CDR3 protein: CASSIVGTSGRVEETQYF. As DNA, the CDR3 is TGTGCCAGTAGTATAGTCGGGACTAGCGGGAGGGTCGAAGAGACCCAGTACTTC.

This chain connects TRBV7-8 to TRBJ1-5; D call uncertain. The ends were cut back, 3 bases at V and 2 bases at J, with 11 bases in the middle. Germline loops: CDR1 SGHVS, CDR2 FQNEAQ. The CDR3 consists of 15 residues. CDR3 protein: CASSFYGEGNQPQHF. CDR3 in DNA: TGTGCCAGCAGCTTCTACGGCGAGGGCAATCAGCCCCAGCATTTT.

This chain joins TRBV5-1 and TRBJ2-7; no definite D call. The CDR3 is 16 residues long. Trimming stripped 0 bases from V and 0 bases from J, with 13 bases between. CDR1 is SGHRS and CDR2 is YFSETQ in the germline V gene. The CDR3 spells CASSLAGSTNSYEQYF. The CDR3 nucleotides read TGCGCCAGCAGCTTGGCCGGGTCTACGAACTCCTACGAGCAGTACTTC.

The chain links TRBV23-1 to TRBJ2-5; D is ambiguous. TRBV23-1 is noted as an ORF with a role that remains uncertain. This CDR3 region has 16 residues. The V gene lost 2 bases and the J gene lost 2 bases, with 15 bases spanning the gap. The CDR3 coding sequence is TGCGCCAGCAGTCAAGTGGTGGCGGCGGAACAAGAGACCCAGTACTTC. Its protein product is CASSQVVAAEQETQYF.

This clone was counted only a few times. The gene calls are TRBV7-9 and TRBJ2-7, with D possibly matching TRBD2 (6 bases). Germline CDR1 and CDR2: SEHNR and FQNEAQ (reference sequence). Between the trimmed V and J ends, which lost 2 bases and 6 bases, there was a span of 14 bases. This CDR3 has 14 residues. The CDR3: CASSLILPAGEQYF. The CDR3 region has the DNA TGTGCCAGCAGCTTAATCTTGCCAGCGGGCGAGCAGTACTTC. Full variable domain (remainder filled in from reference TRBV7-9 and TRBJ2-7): DTGVSQNPRHKITKRGQNVTFRCDPISEHNRLYWYRQTLGQGPEFLTYFQNEAQLEKSRLLSDRFSAERPKGSFSTLEIQRTEQGDSAMYLCASSLILPAGEQYFGPGTRLTVT.

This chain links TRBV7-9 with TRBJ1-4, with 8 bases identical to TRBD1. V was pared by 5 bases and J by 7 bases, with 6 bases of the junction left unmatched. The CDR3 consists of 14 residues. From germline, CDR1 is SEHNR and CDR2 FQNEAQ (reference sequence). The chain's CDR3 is CASSMDRVGEKLFF. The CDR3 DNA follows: TGTGCCAGCAGCATGGACAGGGTGGGTGAAAAACTGTTTTTT.

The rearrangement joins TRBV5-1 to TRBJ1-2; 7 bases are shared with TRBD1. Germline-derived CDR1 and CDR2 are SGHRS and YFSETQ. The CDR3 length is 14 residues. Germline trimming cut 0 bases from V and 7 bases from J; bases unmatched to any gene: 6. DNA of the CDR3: TGCGCCAGCAGCTTGGTGTTGTCAGGGGGTGGCTACACCTTC. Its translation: CASSLVLSGGGYTF. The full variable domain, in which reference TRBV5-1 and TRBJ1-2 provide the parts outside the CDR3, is KAGVTQTPRYLIKTRGQQVTLSCSPISGHRSVSWYQQTPGQGLQFLFEYFSETQRNKGNFPGRFSGRQFSNSRSEMNVSTLELGDSALYLCASSLVLSGGGYTFGSGTRLTVV.

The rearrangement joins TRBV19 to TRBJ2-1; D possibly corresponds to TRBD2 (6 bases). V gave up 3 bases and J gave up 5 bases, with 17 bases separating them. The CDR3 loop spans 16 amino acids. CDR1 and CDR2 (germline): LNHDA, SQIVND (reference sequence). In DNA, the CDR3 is TGTGCCAGTAGTATCATCGGGCTAGCGAATAACAATGAGCAGTTCTTC. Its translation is CASSIIGLANNNEQFF.

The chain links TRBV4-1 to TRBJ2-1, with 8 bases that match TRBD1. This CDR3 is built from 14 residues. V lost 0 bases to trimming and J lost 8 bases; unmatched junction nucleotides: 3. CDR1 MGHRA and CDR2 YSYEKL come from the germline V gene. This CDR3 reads CASSQDPGGDEQFF. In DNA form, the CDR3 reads TGCGCCAGCAGCCAAGATCCAGGGGGCGATGAGCAGTTCTTC.

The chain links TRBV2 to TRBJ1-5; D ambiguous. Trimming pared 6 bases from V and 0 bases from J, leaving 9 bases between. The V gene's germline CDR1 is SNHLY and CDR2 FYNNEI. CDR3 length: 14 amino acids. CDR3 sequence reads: CASRAPVSNQPQHF. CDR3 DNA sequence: TGTGCCAGCAGGGCCCCAGTTAGCAATCAGCCCCAGCATTTT.

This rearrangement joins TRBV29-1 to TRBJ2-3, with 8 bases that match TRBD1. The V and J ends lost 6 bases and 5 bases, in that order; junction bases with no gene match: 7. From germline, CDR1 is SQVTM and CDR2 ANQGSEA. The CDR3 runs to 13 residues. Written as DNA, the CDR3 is TGCAGCGTCGGACAGGGTAGGGGAGATACGCAGTATTTT. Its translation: CSVGQGRGDTQYF.

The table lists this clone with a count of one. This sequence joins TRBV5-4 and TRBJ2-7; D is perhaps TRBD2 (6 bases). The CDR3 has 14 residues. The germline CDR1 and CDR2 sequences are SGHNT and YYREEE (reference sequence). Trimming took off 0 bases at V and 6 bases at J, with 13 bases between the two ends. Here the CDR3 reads CASSLGPSEGEQYF. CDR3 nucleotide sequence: TGTGCCAGCAGCTTGGGGCCTTCGGAGGGCGAGCAGTACTTC.

CDR3: CASSYPGLIPYNEQFF. The CDR3 coding sequence is TGTGCCAGCAGCTACCCGGGTTTGATCCCCTACAATGAGCAGTTCTTC. V gene TRBV7-9 combines with J gene TRBJ2-1; D remains ambiguous. Germline V gives CDR1 SEHNR, CDR2 FQNEAQ (reference sequence). The V gene lost 4 bases and the J gene lost 2 bases, with 15 bases spanning the gap. The CDR3 totals 16 residues.

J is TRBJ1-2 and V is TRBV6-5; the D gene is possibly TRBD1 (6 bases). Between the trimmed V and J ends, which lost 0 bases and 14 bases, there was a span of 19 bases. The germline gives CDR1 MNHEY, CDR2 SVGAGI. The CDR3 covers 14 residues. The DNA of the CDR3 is TGTGCCAGCAGTTACTCTTGGACAGAAGGCCGACTGACCTTC. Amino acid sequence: CASSYSWTEGRLTF.

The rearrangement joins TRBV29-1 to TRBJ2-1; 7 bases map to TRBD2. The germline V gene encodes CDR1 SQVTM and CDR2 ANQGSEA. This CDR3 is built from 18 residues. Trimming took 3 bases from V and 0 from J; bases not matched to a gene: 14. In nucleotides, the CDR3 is TGCAGCGTTGATCAGCGGGGAGCTGTCGGTGACTCCTACAATGAGCAGTTCTTC. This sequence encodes CSVDQRGAVGDSYNEQFF.

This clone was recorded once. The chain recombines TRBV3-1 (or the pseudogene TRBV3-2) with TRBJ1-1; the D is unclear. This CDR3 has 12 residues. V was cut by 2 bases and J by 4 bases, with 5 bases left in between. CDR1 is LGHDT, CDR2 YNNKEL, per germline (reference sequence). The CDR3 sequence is CASSQMSTEAFF. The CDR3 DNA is TGTGCCAGCAGCCAAATGAGCACTGAAGCTTTCTTT.

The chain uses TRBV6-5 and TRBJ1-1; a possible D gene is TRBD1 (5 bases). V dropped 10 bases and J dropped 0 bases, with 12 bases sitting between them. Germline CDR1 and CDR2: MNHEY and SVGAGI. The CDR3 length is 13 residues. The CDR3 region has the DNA TGTGCCACCACGGGACTCCTGAACACTGAAGCTTTCTTT. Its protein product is CATTGLLNTEAFF.

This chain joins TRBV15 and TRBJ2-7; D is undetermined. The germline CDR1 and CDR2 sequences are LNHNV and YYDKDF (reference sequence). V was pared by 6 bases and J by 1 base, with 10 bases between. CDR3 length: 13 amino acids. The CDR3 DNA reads TGTGCCACCAGTACATTCGATTCCTACGAGCAGTACTTC. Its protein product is CATSTFDSYEQYF.

DNA of the CDR3: TGTGCCAGCTCCACAGGGCTTCAACAGCCCCAGCATTTT. It is translated as CASSTGLQQPQHF. This chain connects TRBV18 to TRBJ1-5; D is perhaps TRBD1 (6 bases). The CDR3 contains 13 residues. Germline V CDR1 and CDR2: KGHSH, LQKENI. V gave up 6 bases and J gave up 7 bases, with 13 bases separating them.

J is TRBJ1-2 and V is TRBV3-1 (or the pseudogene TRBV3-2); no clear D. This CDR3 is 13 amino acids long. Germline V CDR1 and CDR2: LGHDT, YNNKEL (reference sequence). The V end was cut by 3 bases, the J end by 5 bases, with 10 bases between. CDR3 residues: CASSQSVGYGYTF. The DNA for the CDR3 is TGTGCCAGCAGCCAGTCGGTCGGTTATGGCTACACCTTC.

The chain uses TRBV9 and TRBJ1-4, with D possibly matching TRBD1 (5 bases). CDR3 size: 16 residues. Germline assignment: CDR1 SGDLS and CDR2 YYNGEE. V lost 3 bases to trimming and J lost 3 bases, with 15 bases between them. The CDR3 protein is CASSAGVAASNEKLFF. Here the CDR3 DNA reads TGTGCCAGCAGCGCGGGGGTGGCAGCCTCTAATGAAAAACTGTTTTTT.

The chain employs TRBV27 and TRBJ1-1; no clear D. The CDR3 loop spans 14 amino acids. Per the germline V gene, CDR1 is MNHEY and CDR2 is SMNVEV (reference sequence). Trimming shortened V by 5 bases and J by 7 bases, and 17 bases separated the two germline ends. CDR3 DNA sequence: TGTGCCAGCAGTCCCTCAGGACTGGGCATTGAAGCTTTCTTT. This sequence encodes CASSPSGLGIEAFF.

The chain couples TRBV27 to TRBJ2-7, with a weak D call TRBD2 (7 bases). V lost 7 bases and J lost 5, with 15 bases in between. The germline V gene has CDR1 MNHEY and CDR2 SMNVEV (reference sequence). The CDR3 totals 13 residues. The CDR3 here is CASTEGGLDEQYF. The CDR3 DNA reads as TGTGCCAGCACTGAGGGGGGGCTGGACGAGCAGTACTTC.

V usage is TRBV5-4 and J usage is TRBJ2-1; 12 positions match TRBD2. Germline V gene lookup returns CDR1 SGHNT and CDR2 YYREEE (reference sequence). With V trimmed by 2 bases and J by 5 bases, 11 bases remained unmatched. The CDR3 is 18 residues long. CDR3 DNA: TGTGCCAGCAGCTTTTCGGCTAGCGGGAGGGTTACGAACAATGAGCAGTTCTTC. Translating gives CASSFSASGRVTNNEQFF.

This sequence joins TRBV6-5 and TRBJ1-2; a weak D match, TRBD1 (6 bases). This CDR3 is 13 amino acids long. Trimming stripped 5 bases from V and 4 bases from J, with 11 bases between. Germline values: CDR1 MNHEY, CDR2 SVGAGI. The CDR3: CASSTGRGYGYTF. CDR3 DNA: TGTGCCAGCAGTACGGGCAGGGGCTATGGCTACACCTTC.